These 9 T cell receptor beta chains were all obtained from the same sample, sequenced in a study of cytomegalovirus exposure and HLA in healthy donors. Sequencing was performed with immunoSEQ multiplex PCR; in TCRdb, only in-frame clones are kept and a portion is missing. The table has more than 90,000 clones, around 93% seen once. The specimen sequenced was PBMCs. The receptors shown here come from a woman younger than 45 in good health and CMV-seropositive.

The chain carries TRBV27 and TRBJ2-2; weak D call: TRBD2 (5 bases). Between the trimmed V and J ends, which lost 3 bases and 6 bases, there was a span of 17 bases. Germline CDR1 is MNHEY and CDR2 is SMNVEV (reference sequence). This CDR3 has 16 amino acids. This CDR3 is CASSFGVAITSGELFF. DNA for the CDR3: TGTGCCAGCAGTTTCGGGGTAGCGATAACGTCCGGGGAGCTGTTTTTT.

This sequence joins TRBV5-6 and TRBJ2-5; 7 nucleotides match TRBD1. The germline CDR1 and CDR2 sequences are SGHDT and YYEEEE. This CDR3 comprises 13 residues. Germline trimming cut 2 bases from V and 5 bases from J; bases unmatched to any gene: 3. This chain's CDR3 is CASSLQGMETQYF. CDR3 DNA: TGTGCCAGCAGCTTACAGGGGATGGAGACCCAGTACTTC.

This rearrangement joins TRBV21-1 to TRBJ2-1; the table's TRBD1 call for D was not verified on the DNA. TRBV21-1 is a known pseudogene. The CDR3 sequence is 15 residues long. As DNA, the CDR3 is TGTGCCAGCAGCACTACAGGGGCTGGGGGCAATGAGCAGTTCTTC. This encodes CASSTTGAGGNEQFF.

The CDR3 region is CASSEEGQAVTYEQYF. The DNA for the CDR3 is TGTGCCAGCAGTGAGGAAGGACAGGCCGTTACCTACGAGCAGTACTTC. The chain employs TRBV6-1 and TRBJ2-7; TRBD1 agrees at 7 bases. This CDR3 has 16 amino acids. Germline CDR1 MNHNS, CDR2 SASEGT. V shed 3 bases, J shed 2 bases, and the junction held 10 bases outside the gene matches.

This rearrangement joins TRBV4-3 to TRBJ2-3; TRBD2 aligns across 11 bases. The CDR3 covers 17 residues. The ends lost 0 bases at V and 2 bases at J; junction bases unmatched: 4. The germline V gene has CDR1 LGHNA and CDR2 YSLEER. CDR3 nucleotide sequence: TGCGCCAGCAGCCAAGACCTAGCGGGAGGCCTCACAGATACGCAGTATTTT. Residues: CASSQDLAGGLTDTQYF.

The CDR3 loop reads CASSLLAQNNEQFF. CDR3 nucleotide sequence: TGTGCCAGCAGCTTACTAGCACAGAACAATGAGCAGTTCTTC. V usage is TRBV7-3 and J usage is TRBJ2-1; D is possibly TRBD2 (5 bases). Trimming took off 2 bases at V and 5 bases at J, with 10 bases between the two ends. The CDR3 is 14 residues long. Germline V gene lookup returns CDR1 SGHTA and CDR2 FQGTGA.

The chain links TRBV30 to TRBJ2-1; 7 bases map to TRBD1. CDR1 GTSNPN and CDR2 SVGIG come from the germline V gene (reference sequence). V gave up 5 bases and J gave up 5 bases; unmatched junction bases: 3. CDR3 length equals 12 residues. The CDR3 sequence is CAWDGQDNEQFF. The CDR3 DNA is TGTGCCTGGGACGGACAGGACAATGAGCAGTTCTTC.

The rearrangement links TRBV6-6 to TRBJ2-5, with TRBD2 matching 8 bases. There are 15 residues in the CDR3. CDR1 is MNHNY, CDR2 SVGAGI, per germline (reference sequence). V was pared by 1 base and J by 5 bases, with 6 bases of the junction left unmatched. The CDR3 DNA reads as TGTGCCAGCAGTTACTACGGGAGGGCCGGGGAGACCCAGTACTTC. As protein: CASSYYGRAGETQYF.

The chain couples TRBV7-3 to TRBJ2-2, with TRBD1 as a possible D gene (5 bases). V lost 5 bases to trimming and J lost 4 bases, with 23 bases between them. The CDR3 sequence is 18 residues long. Germline-derived CDR1 and CDR2 are SGHTA and FQGTGA. CDR3 bases: TGTGCCAGCAGCCCCCTGGGCCAAGGGGATTTAATCACCGGGGAGCTGTTTTTT. Protein: CASSPLGQGDLITGELFF.